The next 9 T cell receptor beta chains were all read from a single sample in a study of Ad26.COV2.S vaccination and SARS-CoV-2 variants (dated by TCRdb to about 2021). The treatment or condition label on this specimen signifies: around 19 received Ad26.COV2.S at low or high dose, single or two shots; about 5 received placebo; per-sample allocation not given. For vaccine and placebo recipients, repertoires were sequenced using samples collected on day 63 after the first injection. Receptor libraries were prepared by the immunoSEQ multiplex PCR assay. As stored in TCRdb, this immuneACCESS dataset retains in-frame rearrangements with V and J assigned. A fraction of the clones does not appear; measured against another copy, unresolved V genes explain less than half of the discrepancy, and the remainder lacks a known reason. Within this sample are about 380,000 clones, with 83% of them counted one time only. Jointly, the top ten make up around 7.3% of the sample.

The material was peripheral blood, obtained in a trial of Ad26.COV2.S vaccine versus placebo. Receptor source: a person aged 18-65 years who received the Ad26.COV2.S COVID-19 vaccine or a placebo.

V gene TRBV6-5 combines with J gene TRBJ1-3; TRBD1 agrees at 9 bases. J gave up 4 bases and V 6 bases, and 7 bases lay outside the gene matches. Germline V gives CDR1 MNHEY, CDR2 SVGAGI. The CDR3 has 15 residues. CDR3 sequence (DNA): TGTGCCAGCAGCGCGGACAGGGGAAGGGGAAACACCATATATTTT. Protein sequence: CASSADRGRGNTIYF.

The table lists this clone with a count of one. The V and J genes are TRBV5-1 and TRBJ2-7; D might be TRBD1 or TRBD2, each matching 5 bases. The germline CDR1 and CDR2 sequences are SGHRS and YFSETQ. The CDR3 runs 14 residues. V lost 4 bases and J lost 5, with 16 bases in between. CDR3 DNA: TGCGCCAGCAGCCTCTCCGGGACGGTGAACGAGCAGTACTTC. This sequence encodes CASSLSGTVNEQYF.

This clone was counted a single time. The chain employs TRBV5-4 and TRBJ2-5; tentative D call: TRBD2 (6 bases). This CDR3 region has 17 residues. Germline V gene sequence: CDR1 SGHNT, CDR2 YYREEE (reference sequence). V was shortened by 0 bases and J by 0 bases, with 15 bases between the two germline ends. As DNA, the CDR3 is TGTGCCAGCAGCTTGGCGGCGGGGCGTCTGTACCAAGAGACCCAGTACTTC. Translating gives CASSLAAGRLYQETQYF.

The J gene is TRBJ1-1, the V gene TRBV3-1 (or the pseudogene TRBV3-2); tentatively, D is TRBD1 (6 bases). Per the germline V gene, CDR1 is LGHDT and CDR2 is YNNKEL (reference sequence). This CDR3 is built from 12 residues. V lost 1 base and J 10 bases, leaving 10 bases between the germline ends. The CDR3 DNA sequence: TGTGCCAGCAGCCAAGGGACAGCCGGAGCTTTCTTT. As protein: CASSQGTAGAFF.

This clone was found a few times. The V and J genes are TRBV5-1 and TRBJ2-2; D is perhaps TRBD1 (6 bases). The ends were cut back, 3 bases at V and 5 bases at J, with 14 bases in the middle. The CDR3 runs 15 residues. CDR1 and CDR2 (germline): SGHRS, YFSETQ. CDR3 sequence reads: CASSWETGGTGELFF. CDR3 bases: TGCGCCAGCAGCTGGGAGACAGGCGGTACCGGGGAGCTGTTTTTT.

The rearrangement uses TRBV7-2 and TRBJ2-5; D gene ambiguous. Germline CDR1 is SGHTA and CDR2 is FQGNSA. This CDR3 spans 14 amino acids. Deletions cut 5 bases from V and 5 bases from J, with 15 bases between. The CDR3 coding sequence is TGTGCCAGCAGCCTCAACTTCTGGTCCGAGACCCAGTACTTC. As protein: CASSLNFWSETQYF.

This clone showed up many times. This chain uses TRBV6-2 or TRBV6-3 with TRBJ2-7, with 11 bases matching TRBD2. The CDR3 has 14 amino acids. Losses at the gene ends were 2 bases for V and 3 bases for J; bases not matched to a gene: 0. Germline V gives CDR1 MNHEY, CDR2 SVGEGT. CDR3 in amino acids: CASSYGTSGYEQYF. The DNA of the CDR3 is TGTGCCAGCAGTTACGGGACTAGCGGCTACGAGCAGTACTTC.

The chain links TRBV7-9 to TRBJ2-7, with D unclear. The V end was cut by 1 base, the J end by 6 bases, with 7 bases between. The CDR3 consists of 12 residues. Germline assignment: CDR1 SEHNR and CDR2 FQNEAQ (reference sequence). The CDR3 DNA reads TGTGCCAGCAGCTTAGGGTTGAGCGAGCAGTACTTC. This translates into CASSLGLSEQYF.

CDR3 loop: CATREGTEAFF. The CDR3 DNA reads TGTGCCACCCGGGAGGGCACTGAAGCTTTCTTT. The rearrangement uses TRBV10-3 and TRBJ1-1, with D unclear. The CDR3 covers 11 residues. Germline CDR1 and CDR2: ENHRY and SYGVKD. Trimming shortened V by 10 bases and J by 4 bases, and 10 bases separated the two germline ends.